This T cell receptor beta chain was profiled in a study of blood T cells in healthy people across ages. CDR1 and CDR2 from the germline V gene are MNHNY and SVGAGI (reference sequence). V was shortened by 5 bases and J by 8 bases, with 21 bases between the two germline ends. The CDR3 runs to 16 residues. The sample providers were healthy Caucasian people from Russia, aged about 6 to 90. Worth noting for this clonotype: The antigen is not known.

Study-wide points: Leaving the PBMCs unsorted stopped any conclusive comparison of naive versus antigen-experienced cells. Changes seen in expanded clonotypes were possibly confounded by donor CMV status left unknown. Naive T cell percentage by flow cytometry tracked strongly with beta diversity.

Then a second PCR, running roughly 7 to 12 cycles, was carried out with a sample-barcoded 5' primer and a J-beta primer mix. From the 5' RACE reads, TCRdb called clonotypes with MiXCR, one entry per CDR3 protein. Of roughly 860,000 distinct CDR3 sequences in the sample, approximately 67% were seen once. The clonotype comes from a man aged 25-45 years in good health. The J gene is TRBJ1-4, the V gene TRBV6-6, with D possibly being TRBD1 (5 bases). Sequencing was carried out using blood. The CDR3 DNA reads as TGTGCCAGCAGTGTAACAGGTTCGAGCTACGTCGAAAAACTGTTTTTT. This gives the protein CASSVTGSSYVEKLFF.